A single sample gave rise to the 6 T cell receptor beta chains below, sequenced in a study of cytomegalovirus exposure and HLA in healthy donors. TCRdb's table, derived via immunoSEQ multiplex PCR, lists solely in-frame clones and lacks some. The sample lists under 200,000 clones, roughly 91% occurring once. The source material was PBMCs. The origin of the receptors is a woman aged 18-29 years in good health and CMV-seropositive.

The V gene is TRBV5-6, the J gene TRBJ2-5; TRBD1 might be the D (6 bases). V was shortened by 0 bases and J by 3 bases, with 9 bases between the two germline ends. Germline lookup yields CDR1 SGHDT and CDR2 YYEEEE. The CDR3 is made up of 14 amino acids. As DNA, the CDR3 is TGTGCCAGCAGCTTGGTGGGGGCGGAAGAGACCCAGTACTTC. Amino acids: CASSLVGAEETQYF.

V usage is TRBV6-5 and J usage is TRBJ2-2; 9 positions match TRBD1. CDR3 length: 16 amino acids. V shed 2 bases and J 4 bases; nucleotides not matched to a gene: 5. Germline lookup yields CDR1 MNHEY and CDR2 SVGAGI. CDR3 protein: CASSYGTGWSTGELFF. The CDR3 DNA is TGTGCCAGCAGTTACGGGACAGGGTGGTCCACCGGGGAGCTGTTTTTT.

V gene TRBV25-1 combines with J gene TRBJ2-7, with 7 positions matching TRBD1. Germline V lookup: CDR1 MGHDK, CDR2 SYGVNS. CDR3 length equals 16 residues. V trimming: 6 bases; J trimming: 2 bases; junction bases outside the gene matches: 13. The DNA for the CDR3 is TGTGCCAGCAGGGCCCTCTCGGGACAGACCCCCTACGAGCAGTACTTC. Its protein is CASRALSGQTPYEQYF.

The chain is built from TRBV5-4 and TRBJ2-7; TRBD2 might be the D (5 bases). The CDR3 has 13 amino acids. Trimming took off 5 bases at V and 6 bases at J, with 15 bases between the two ends. Per the germline V gene, CDR1 is SGHNT and CDR2 is YYREEE (reference sequence). The CDR3 region is CASSDVHGGEQYF. CDR3 in DNA: TGTGCCAGCAGTGATGTACATGGAGGCGAGCAGTACTTC.

This clone was counted between two and nine times. The chain combines TRBV11-2 with TRBJ2-7, with D maybe TRBD1 (5 bases). There are 19 residues in the CDR3. Per germline, CDR1 SGHAT and CDR2 FQNNGV. Trimming took 4 bases from V and 0 from J, leaving 25 bases between them. CDR3 DNA: TGTGCCAGCAGCTCCCGATCGTTGCAGGGTGGAATCATCTCCTACGAGCAGTACTTC. This translates into CASSSRSLQGGIISYEQYF. The variable domain in full, with the rest retrieved from reference TRBV11-2 and TRBJ2-7, is EAGVAQSPRYKIIEKRQSVAFWCNPISGHATLYWYQQILGQGPKLLIQFQNNGVVDDSQLPKDRFSAERLKGVDSTLKIQPAKLEDSAVYLCASSSRSLQGGIISYEQYFGPGTRLTVT.

This clone was seen only once. This chain connects TRBV7-2 to TRBJ1-3, with D unresolved. The CDR3 sequence is 16 residues long. V was shortened by 4 bases and J by 9 bases, with 22 bases between the two germline ends. Germline CDR1 is SGHTA and CDR2 is FQGNSA. The CDR3: CASSSQPPISGSTIYF. CDR3 sequence (DNA): TGTGCCAGCAGCTCGCAGCCGCCGATCAGCGGCTCCACCATATATTTT. The whole variable domain, remainder taken from reference TRBV7-2 and TRBJ1-3, is GAGVSQSPSNKVTEKGKDVELRCDPISGHTALYWYRQSLGQGLEFLIYFQGNSAPDKSGLPSDRFSAERTGGSVSTLTIQRTQQEDSAVYLCASSSQPPISGSTIYFGEGSWLTVV.